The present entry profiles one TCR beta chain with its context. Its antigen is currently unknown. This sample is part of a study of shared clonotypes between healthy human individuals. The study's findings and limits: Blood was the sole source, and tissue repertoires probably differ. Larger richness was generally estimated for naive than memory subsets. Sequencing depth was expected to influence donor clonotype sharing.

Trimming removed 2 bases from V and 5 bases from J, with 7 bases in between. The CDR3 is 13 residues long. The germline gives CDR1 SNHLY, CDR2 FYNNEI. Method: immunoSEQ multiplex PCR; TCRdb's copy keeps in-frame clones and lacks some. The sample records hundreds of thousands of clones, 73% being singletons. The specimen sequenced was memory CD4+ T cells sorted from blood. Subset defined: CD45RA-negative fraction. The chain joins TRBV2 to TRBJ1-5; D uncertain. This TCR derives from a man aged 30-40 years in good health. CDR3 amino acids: CASSETGYQPQHF. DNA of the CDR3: TGTGCCAGCAGTGAAACGGGGTATCAGCCCCAGCATTTT.